The clone carrying this T cell receptor beta chain qualifies as medium-sized. The sample is drawn from a study of T cells in localized non-small cell lung cancer. Sequencing used immunoSEQ multiplex PCR; TCRdb keeps in-frame clones, though not all of them. The sample comprises under 2,000 clones, approximately 33% of which are singletons, and roughly 10% rests with the top ten. The V end lost 4 bases, the J end lost 3 bases, and 10 bases lay between the germline ends. Germline loops: CDR1 SGHNT, CDR2 YENEEA. The CDR3 runs 14 residues. The material was normal lung tissue next to the tumor, obtained before any cancer treatment. The chain is built from TRBV11-3 and TRBJ2-1; a possible D gene is TRBD2 (6 bases). This clonotype originated in an older female donor with stage II squamous cell lung carcinoma. The CDR3 sequence is CASSSASDYNEQFF. In nucleotides, the CDR3 is TGTGCCAGCAGCTCTGCTAGCGACTACAATGAGCAGTTCTTC.